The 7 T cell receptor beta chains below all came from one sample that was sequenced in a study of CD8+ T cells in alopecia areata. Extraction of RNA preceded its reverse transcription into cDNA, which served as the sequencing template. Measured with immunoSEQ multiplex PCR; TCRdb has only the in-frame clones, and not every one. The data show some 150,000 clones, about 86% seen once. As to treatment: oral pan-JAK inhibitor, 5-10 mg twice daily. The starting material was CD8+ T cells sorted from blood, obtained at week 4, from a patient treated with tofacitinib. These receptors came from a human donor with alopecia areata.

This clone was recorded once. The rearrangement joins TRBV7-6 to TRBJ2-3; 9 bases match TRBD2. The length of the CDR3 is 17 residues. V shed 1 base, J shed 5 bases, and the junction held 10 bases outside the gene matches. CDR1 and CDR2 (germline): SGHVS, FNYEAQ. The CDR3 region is CASSLESGGTRGDTQYF. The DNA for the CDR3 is TGTGCCAGCAGCTTAGAGAGCGGGGGGACCAGGGGAGATACGCAGTATTTT.

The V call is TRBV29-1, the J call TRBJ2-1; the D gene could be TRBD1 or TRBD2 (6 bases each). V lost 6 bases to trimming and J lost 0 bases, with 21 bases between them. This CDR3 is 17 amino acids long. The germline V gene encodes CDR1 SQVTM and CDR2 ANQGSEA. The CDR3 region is CSVEGVGTQSSYNEQFF. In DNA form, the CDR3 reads TGCAGCGTCGAGGGGGTAGGGACTCAGAGCTCCTACAATGAGCAGTTCTTC.

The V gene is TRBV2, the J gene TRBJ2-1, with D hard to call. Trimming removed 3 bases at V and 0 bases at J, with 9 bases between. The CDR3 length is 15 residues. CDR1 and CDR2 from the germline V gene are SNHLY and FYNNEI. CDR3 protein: CASSDTPSSYNEQFF. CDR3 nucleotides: TGTGCCAGCAGTGATACCCCGAGCTCCTACAATGAGCAGTTCTTC.

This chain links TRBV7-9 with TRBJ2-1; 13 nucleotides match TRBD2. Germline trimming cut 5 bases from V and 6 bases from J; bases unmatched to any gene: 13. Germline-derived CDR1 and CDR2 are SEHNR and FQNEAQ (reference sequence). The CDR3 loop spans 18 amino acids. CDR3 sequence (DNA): TGTGCCAGCAGCCCAATCCCAACTAGCGGGAGGGCCTCCAATGAGCAGTTCTTC. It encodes CASSPIPTSGRASNEQFF.

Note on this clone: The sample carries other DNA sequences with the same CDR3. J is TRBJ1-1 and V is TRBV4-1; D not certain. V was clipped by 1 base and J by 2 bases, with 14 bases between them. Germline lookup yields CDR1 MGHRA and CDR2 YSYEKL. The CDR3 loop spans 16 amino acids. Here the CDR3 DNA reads TGCGCCAGCAGCCAAGTCATTTCAGACTCCAACACTGAAGCTTTCTTT. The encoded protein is CASSQVISDSNTEAFF.

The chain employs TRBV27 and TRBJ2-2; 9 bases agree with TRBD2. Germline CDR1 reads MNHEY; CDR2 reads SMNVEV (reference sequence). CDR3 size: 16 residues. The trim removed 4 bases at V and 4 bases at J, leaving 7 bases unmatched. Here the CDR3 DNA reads TGTGCCAGCAGTTCTAATAGCGGGAGAGGCACCGGGGAGCTGTTTTTT. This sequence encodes CASSSNSGRGTGELFF.

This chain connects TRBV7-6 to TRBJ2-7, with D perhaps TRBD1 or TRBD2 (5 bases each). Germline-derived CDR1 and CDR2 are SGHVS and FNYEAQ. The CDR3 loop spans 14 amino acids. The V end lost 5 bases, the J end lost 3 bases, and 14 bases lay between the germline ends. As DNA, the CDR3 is TGTGCCAGCAGCCCGGGGACGGAGAACTACGAGCAGTACTTC. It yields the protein CASSPGTENYEQYF. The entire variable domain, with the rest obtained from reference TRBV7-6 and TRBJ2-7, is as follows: GAGVSQSPRYKVTKRGQDVALRCDPISGHVSLYWYRQALGQGPEFLTYFNYEAQQDKSGLPNDRFSAERPEGSISTLTIQRTEQRDSAMYRCASSPGTENYEQYFGPGTRLTVT.